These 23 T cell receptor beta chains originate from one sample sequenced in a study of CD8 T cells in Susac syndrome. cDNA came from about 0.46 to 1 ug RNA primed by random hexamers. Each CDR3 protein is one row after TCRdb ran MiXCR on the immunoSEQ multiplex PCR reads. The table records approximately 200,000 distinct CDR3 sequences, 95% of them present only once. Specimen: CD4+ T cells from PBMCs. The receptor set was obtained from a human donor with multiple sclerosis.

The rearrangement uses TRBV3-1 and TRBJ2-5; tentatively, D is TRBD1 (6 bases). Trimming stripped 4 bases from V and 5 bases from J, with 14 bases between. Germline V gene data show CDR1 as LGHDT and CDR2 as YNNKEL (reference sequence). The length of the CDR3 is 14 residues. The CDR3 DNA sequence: TGTGCCAGCAGCCGTTGGGGACATGGTGAGACCCAGTACTTC. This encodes CASSRWGHGETQYF.

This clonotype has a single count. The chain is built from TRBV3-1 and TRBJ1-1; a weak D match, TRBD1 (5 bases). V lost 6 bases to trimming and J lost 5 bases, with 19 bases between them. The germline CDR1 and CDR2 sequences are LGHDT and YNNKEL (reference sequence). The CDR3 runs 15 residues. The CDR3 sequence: CASSYRDSGGTEAFF. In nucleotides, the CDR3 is TGTGCCAGCAGTTATAGGGACTCCGGAGGTACTGAAGCTTTCTTT. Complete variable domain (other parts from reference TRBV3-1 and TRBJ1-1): DTAVSQTPKYLVTQMGNDKSIKCEQNLGHDTMYWYKQDSKKFLKIMFSYNNKELIINETVPNRFSPKSPDKAHLNLHINSLELGDSAVYFCASSYRDSGGTEAFFGQGTRLTVV.

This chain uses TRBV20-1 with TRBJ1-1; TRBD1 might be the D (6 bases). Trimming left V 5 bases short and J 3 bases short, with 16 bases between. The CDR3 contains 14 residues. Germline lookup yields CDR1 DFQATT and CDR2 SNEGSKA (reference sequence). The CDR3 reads CSADTGWEDTEAFF. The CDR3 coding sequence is TGCAGTGCTGATACAGGGTGGGAGGACACTGAAGCTTTCTTT.

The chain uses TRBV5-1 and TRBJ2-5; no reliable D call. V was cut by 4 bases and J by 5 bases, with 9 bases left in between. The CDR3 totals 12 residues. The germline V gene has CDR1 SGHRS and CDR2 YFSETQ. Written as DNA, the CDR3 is TGCGCCAGCAGCGGGGAATCGGAGACCCAGTACTTC. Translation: CASSGESETQYF.

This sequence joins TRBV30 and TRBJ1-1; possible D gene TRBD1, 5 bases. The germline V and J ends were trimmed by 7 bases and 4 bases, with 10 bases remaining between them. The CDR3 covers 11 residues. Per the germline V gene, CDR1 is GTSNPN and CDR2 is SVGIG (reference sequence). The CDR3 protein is CASKTATEAFF. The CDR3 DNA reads TGTGCCTCCAAGACAGCCACTGAAGCTTTCTTT. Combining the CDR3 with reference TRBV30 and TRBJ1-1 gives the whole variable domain SQTIHQWPATLVQPVGSPLSLECTVEGTSNPNLYWYRQAAGRGLQLLFYSVGIGQISSEVPQNLSASRPQDRQFILSSKKLLLSDSGFYLCASKTATEAFFGQGTRLTVV.

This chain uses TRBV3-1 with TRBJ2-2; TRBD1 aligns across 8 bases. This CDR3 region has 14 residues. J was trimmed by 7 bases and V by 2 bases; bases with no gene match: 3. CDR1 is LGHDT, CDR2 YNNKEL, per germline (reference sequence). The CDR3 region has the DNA TGTGCCAGCAGCCAACCAGACAGGGGCGGGGAGCTGTTTTTT. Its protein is CASSQPDRGGELFF.

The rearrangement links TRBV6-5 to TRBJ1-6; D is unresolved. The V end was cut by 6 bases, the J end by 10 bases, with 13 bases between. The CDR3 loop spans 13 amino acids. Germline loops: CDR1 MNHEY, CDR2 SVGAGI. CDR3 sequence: CASSDITNSPLHF. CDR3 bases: TGTGCCAGCAGCGATATTACAAACTCACCCCTCCACTTT.

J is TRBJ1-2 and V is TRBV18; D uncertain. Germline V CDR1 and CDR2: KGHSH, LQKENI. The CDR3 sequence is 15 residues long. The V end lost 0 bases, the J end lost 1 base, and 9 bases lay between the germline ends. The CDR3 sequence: CASSPPGGSNYGYTF. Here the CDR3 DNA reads TGTGCCAGCTCACCACCGGGAGGGAGTAACTATGGCTACACCTTC.

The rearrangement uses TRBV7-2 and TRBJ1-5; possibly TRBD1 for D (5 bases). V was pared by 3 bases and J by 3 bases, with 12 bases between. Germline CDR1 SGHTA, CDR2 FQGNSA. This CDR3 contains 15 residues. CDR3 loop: CASSFDGTANQPQHF. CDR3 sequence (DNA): TGTGCCAGCAGCTTCGACGGGACCGCCAATCAGCCCCAGCATTTT.

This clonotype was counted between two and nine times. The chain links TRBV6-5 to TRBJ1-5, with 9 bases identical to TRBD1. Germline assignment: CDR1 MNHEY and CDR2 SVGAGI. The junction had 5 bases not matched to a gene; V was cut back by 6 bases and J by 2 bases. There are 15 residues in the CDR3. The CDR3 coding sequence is TGTGCCAGCAGCCTTACAGGGGGCGGCAATCAGCCCCAGCATTTT. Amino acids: CASSLTGGGNQPQHF.

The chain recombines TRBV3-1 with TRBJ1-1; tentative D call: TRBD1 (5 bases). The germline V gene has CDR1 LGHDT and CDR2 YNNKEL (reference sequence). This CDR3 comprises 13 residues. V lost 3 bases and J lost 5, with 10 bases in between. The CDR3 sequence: CASSHSWGTEAFF. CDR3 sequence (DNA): TGTGCCAGCAGCCATTCGTGGGGGACTGAAGCTTTCTTT.

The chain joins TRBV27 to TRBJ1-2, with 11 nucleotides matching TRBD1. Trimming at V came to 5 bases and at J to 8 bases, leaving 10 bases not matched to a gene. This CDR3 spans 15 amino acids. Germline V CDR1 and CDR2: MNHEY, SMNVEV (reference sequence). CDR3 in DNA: TGTGCCAGCAGTCGCGAGGACAGGGGGCATGGGGGCTACACCTTC. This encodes CASSREDRGHGGYTF.

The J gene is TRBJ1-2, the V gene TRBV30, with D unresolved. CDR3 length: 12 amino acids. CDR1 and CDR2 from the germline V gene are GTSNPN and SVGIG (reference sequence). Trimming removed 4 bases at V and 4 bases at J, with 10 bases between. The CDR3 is CAWTDGSYGYTF. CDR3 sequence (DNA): TGTGCCTGGACTGACGGCAGCTATGGCTACACCTTC.

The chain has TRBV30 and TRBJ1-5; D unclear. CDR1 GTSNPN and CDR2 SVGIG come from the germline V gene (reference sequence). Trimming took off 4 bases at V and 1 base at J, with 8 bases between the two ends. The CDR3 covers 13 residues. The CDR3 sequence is CAWNQRSNQPQHF. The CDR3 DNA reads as TGTGCCTGGAATCAGAGGAGCAATCAGCCCCAGCATTTT.

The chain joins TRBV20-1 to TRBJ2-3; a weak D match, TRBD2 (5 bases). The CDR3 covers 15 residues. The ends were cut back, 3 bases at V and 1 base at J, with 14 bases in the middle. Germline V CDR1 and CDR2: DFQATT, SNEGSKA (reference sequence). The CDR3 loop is CSASTPQRGTDTQYF. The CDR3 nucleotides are TGCAGTGCTAGTACACCGCAGAGGGGCACAGATACGCAGTATTTT.

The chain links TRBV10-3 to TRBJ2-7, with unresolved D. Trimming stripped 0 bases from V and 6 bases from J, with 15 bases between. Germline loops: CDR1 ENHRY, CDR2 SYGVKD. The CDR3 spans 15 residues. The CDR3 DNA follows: TGTGCCATCAGTGAGTCGAGTATGTCGGGTTCCGAGCAGTACGTC. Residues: CAISESSMSGSEQYV.

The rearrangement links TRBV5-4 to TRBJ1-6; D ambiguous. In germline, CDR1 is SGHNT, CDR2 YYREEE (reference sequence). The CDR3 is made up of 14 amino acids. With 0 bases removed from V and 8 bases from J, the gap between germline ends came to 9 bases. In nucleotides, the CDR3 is TGTGCCAGCAGCTTGGGCTTTTCGGATTCACCCCTCCACTTT. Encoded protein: CASSLGFSDSPLHF.

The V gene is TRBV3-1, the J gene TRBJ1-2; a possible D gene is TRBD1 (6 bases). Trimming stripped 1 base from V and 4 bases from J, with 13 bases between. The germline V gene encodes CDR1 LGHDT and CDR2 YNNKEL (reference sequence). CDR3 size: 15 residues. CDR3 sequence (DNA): TGTGCCAGCAGCCAAGGACAGGAATCAATCTATGGCTACACCTTC. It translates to CASSQGQESIYGYTF.

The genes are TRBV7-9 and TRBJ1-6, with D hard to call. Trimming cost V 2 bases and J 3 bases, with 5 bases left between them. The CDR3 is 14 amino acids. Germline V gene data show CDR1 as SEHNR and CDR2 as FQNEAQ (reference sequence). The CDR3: CASSLTDYNSPLHF. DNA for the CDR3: TGTGCCAGCAGCTTAACGGACTATAATTCACCCCTCCACTTT.

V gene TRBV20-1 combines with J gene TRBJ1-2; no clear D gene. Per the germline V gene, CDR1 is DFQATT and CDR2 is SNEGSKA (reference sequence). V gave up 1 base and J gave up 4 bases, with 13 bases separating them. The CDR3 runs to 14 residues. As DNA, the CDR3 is TGCAGTGCTAGAGTATCATCCTACCTCTATGGCTACACCTTC. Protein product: CSARVSSYLYGYTF.

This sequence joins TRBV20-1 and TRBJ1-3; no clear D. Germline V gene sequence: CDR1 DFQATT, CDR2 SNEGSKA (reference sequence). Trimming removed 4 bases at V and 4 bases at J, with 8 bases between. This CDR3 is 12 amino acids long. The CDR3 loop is CSATLYGNTIYF. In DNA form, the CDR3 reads TGCAGTGCTACCCTCTACGGAAACACCATATATTTT.

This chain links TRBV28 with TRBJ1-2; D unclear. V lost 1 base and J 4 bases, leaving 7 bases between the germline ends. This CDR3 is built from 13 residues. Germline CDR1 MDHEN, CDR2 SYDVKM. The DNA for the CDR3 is TGTGCCAGCAGTTTATCTCCGACCTATGGCTACACCTTC. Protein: CASSLSPTYGYTF.

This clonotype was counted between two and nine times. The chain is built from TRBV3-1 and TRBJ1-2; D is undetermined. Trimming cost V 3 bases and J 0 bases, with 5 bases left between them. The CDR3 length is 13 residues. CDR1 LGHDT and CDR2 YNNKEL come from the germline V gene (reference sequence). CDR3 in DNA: TGTGCCAGCAGCCAGGGGACTAACTATGGCTACACCTTC. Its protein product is CASSQGTNYGYTF.